This entry is about one TCR beta chain. Its target antigen remains unknown. No base quality information exists; no much larger clone differs at one position. Library preparation was by multiplex PCR. The data were produced on an Illumina HiSeq 4000. To build TCR beta libraries, CDR3 regions were amplified by Arm-PCR using iRepertoire HTBI primers. Before sequencing, the PCR products went through gel purification. The authors processed their data as follows. Gene usage analysis of CDR3 amino acid clonotypes used the 62 TRBV and about 15 TRBJ segments found across samples. Filtered high-quality paired reads were merged into contigs using COPE and FqMerger. BLAST was used to align contigs to the IMGT TRBV, TRBD and TRBJ reference genes, and CDR3 was defined following IMGT. Highly expanded clones were defined as clonotypes with a frequency above 0.1%. Shannon entropy was used to measure repertoire diversity, and the Gini coefficient was used to measure V-J evenness. A clonotype found in more than one individual was treated as public. TCRdb reprocessed the public reads (quality trimming at Q25 with fastp, clone calling with MiXCR) and kept in-frame beta chains. Rows with a matching CDR3 protein are joined into one entry that keeps the most common DNA and genes. TCRdb assigned the V and J calls; the authors' analysis was not used. Across this sample there are approximately 400,000 distinct CDR3 sequences, with about 20% seen only once. The ten largest account for less than 25% of the sample.

Sample time point, as interpreted from the label and publication: persistent/refractory GD, antithyroid drugs over 5 years with positive TRAb. For both TCR sequencing and RNA sequencing, RNA was extracted from PBMCs using TRIzol. Graves' disease was diagnosed according to American Thyroid Association guidelines. Patients were recruited from an endocrinology department in Xi'an, China. Each patient gave about 8.1 milliliters of peripheral blood, collected in an EDTA anticoagulant tube. PBMCs were isolated by Ficoll Paque Plus density gradient separation without further T cell sorting. An Agilent 2100 Bioanalyzer and agarose gel were used to check RNA quality, while a NanoDrop 2000 measured RNA concentration. This entry is derived from a study of regulatory T cells in long-lasting Graves disease (dated by TCRdb to the early 2020s). About the full investigation: Persistent Graves' disease was defined as antithyroid drug treatment for over 5 years with persistently positive TSH receptor autoantibodies. Peripheral blood TCR sequencing and RNA sequencing compared persistent Graves' disease patients with newly diagnosed Graves' disease patients. The study was conducted in China and was registered as a clinical trial. A total of roughly 35 samples underwent TCR sequencing: some 13 from persistent and about 20 from newly diagnosed Graves' disease patients. On average, persistent Graves' disease patients in the clinical cohort had been on antithyroid drugs for about 10.3 years. General conclusions and limits of the study: Lower TCR Shannon entropy and fewer highly expanded clones were observed in persistent Graves' disease patients than in newly diagnosed patients, which suggested clonal expansion. As a limitation, the authors acknowledged that the small sample size may reduce accuracy. Peripheral blood alone was examined, since thyroid tissue, which constituted the primary lesion, could not be accessed. Patients with persistent disease shared more public clonotypes (around 3,000) than newly diagnosed patients did (more than 900). Sequencing and analysis were limited to the TCR beta chain.

The clonotype originates from a female donor with Graves disease. The sequencing used peripheral blood mononuclear cells (PBMCs), collected when the disease was refractory, from a patient treated with antithyroid drugs.

The DNA sequence follows: TGTGCCAGCAACGGACAGGGAGTACAGCCCCAGCATTTT. Its translation is CASNGQGVQPQHF. The sequence is built from TRBV6-2 or TRBV6-3 and TRBJ1-5, with 8 middle bases fitting TRBD1. Trimming removed 7 bases from V and 7 bases from J; the gene matches leave 6 bases unexplained. Based on the germline V gene, the CDR1 and CDR2 sequences are MNHEY and SVGEGT. There are 13 amino acids in the CDR3, from cysteine to phenylalanine inclusive. The DNA shown is the 39-base CDR3, in frame from base 1.